Below are 20 T cell receptor beta chains sequenced from a single sample in a study of blood T cells in healthy people across ages (dated by TCRdb to 2014 to 2015). Library generation was performed with 5' RACE. The listed sequencing device is Illumina HiSeq 2500. The second PCR ran for about 6 to 12 cycles and used a J-beta primer mix along with a sample-barcoded 5' primer. TCRdb cleaned the public reads at Q25 with fastp, built clones with MiXCR and kept in-frame beta chains. Each entry merges the rows of one CDR3 protein and shows their most common DNA and genes. A total of roughly 1,500,000 distinct CDR3 sequences appear in this sample, about 31% of them only once. Jointly, the top ten make up about 10% of the sample. Sample: blood. The receptors were sampled from a woman between 25 and 40 years old in good health.

The chain has TRBV7-9 and TRBJ2-7, with TRBD1 matching 7 bases. This CDR3 comprises 17 residues. Losses at the gene ends were 4 bases for V and 0 bases for J; bases not matched to a gene: 12. Germline V gene sequence: CDR1 SEHNR, CDR2 FQNEAQ (reference sequence). CDR3 sequence (DNA): TGTGCCAGCAGCTCCACCATAGGACAGGCCCTCTCCTACGAGCAGTACTTC. Its translation is CASSSTIGQALSYEQYF. Together with reference TRBV7-9 and TRBJ2-7, the CDR3 gives the full variable domain: DTGVSQNPRHKITKRGQNVTFRCDPISEHNRLYWYRQTLGQGPEFLTYFQNEAQLEKSRLLSDRFSAERPKGSFSTLEIQRTEQGDSAMYLCASSSTIGQALSYEQYFGPGTRLTVT.

This clonotype has at least ten counts. CDR3 coding DNA: TGTGCCAGCAGCCCCCGGGGGGGATTAGCAGATACGCAGTATTTT. Translated, it gives CASSPRGGLADTQYF. The chain couples TRBV9 to TRBJ2-3; 8 bases agree with TRBD2. Germline lookup yields CDR1 SGDLS and CDR2 YYNGEE. Unmatched junction bases numbered 8, after V lost 4 bases and J lost 4 bases. CDR3 length: 15 amino acids.

V usage is TRBV11-2 and J usage is TRBJ1-1, with D possibly being TRBD1 (5 bases). Germline V gene sequence: CDR1 SGHAT, CDR2 FQNNGV. The CDR3 spans 16 residues. Between the trimmed V and J ends, which lost 1 base and 2 bases, there was a span of 14 bases. The CDR3: CASSLGYRTVNTEAFF. DNA for the CDR3: TGTGCCAGCAGCTTAGGGTACAGGACGGTAAACACTGAAGCTTTCTTT. The full variable domain, in which reference TRBV11-2 and TRBJ1-1 provide the parts outside the CDR3, is EAGVAQSPRYKIIEKRQSVAFWCNPISGHATLYWYQQILGQGPKLLIQFQNNGVVDDSQLPKDRFSAERLKGVDSTLKIQPAKLEDSAVYLCASSLGYRTVNTEAFFGQGTRLTVV.

The genes are TRBV5-1 and TRBJ1-1, with D possibly TRBD1 on 6 matching bases. The length of the CDR3 is 13 residues. Deletions cut 2 bases from V and 6 bases from J, with 11 bases between. Germline CDR1 SGHRS, CDR2 YFSETQ. In nucleotides, the CDR3 is TGCGCCAGCAGCTTCATGGGGGCGGCTGAAGCTTTCTTT. Amino acid sequence: CASSFMGAAEAFF.

The sample holds many counts of this clonotype. V gene TRBV4-1 combines with J gene TRBJ2-7; TRBD1 is a possible D gene (6 bases). Germline CDR1 MGHRA, CDR2 YSYEKL. The CDR3 length is 14 residues. V was trimmed by 5 bases and J by 7 bases, leaving 18 bases between them. The CDR3 reads CASSSTRGAQEQYF. The CDR3 coding sequence is TGCGCCAGCAGCAGCACCAGGGGCGCCCAGGAGCAGTACTTC.

V and J are TRBV7-3 and TRBJ2-1; D uncertain. V was clipped by 3 bases and J by 2 bases, with 8 bases between them. The CDR3 extends over 14 amino acids. CDR1 is SGHTA, CDR2 FQGTGA, per germline. The CDR3 loop reads CASSFLGTYNEQFF. The CDR3 region has the DNA TGTGCCAGCAGCTTCCTGGGGACCTACAATGAGCAGTTCTTC.

The CDR3 nucleotides are TGTGCCATCAGGCCGGGGGGAACCACAGATACGCAGTATTTT. As protein: CAIRPGGTTDTQYF. The chain employs TRBV10-3 and TRBJ2-3; 7 bases agree with TRBD2. With 6 bases clipped from V and 2 bases from J, the junction kept 5 bases outside the gene matches. The CDR3 loop spans 14 amino acids. Germline V CDR1 and CDR2: ENHRY, SYGVKD.

In this sample, this clonotype turned up a few times. The chain employs TRBV11-2 and TRBJ2-1; D perhaps matches TRBD2 (7 bases). The V gene's germline CDR1 is SGHAT and CDR2 FQNNGV. V was trimmed by 5 bases and J by 0 bases, leaving 38 bases between them. CDR3 size: 24 residues. The CDR3 DNA is TGTGCCAGCAGCGAGGCGGGGGCGGCCCCGCTCCCGACCCGAATACCGACCTCCTACAATGAGCAGTTCTTC. Amino acids: CASSEAGAAPLPTRIPTSYNEQFF.

The sample holds a few counts of this clonotype. The rearrangement uses TRBV10-3 and TRBJ1-1, with D unresolved. Trimming took off 7 bases at V and 4 bases at J, with 13 bases between the two ends. Germline V gene lookup returns CDR1 ENHRY and CDR2 SYGVKD. The CDR3 has 13 residues. In nucleotides, the CDR3 is TGTGCCATCATTCCGGGCGGCGGCACTGAAGCTTTCTTT. Translating it yields CAIIPGGGTEAFF.

V and J are TRBV5-1 and TRBJ2-7, with 7 bases aligning to TRBD1. The germline V gene encodes CDR1 SGHRS and CDR2 YFSETQ. Unmatched junction bases numbered 7, after V lost 2 bases and J lost 2 bases. CDR3 size: 15 residues. CDR3 sequence (DNA): TGCGCCAGCAGCTTTCGCCGGGACAGTACCTACGAGCAGTACTTC. Its protein product is CASSFRRDSTYEQYF.

The chain couples TRBV27 to TRBJ1-6; D gene uncertain. Germline lookup yields CDR1 MNHEY and CDR2 SMNVEV (reference sequence). V dropped 6 bases and J dropped 6 bases, with 9 bases sitting between them. This CDR3 comprises 13 residues. The CDR3 spells CASSPRRNSPLHF. In DNA form, the CDR3 reads TGTGCCAGCAGCCCCCGGCGTAATTCACCCCTCCACTTT.

CDR3 DNA: TGTGCCAGCAGTGAAATTGGGCTTGAAGCTTTCTTT. This sequence encodes CASSEIGLEAFF. The chain has TRBV6-1 and TRBJ1-1; no definite D call. V lost 2 bases, J lost 7 bases, and 8 bases lay in between. CDR3 length: 12 amino acids. Germline V CDR1 and CDR2: MNHNS, SASEGT.

The genes are TRBV20-1 and TRBJ1-1, with D perhaps matching TRBD1 (5 bases). Germline V gene data show CDR1 as DFQATT and CDR2 as SNEGSKA (reference sequence). This CDR3 is 11 amino acids long. The V end was cut by 4 bases, the J end by 10 bases, with 13 bases between. For the CDR3, the DNA is TGCAGTGCTACCAGGCCCGGGACAGCTTTCTTT. Its protein is CSATRPGTAFF.

The chain employs TRBV9 and TRBJ2-2; 14 bases map to TRBD2. This CDR3 is built from 17 residues. The junction had 4 bases not matched to a gene; V was cut back by 2 bases and J by 4 bases. Germline CDR1 SGDLS, CDR2 YYNGEE. The CDR3 bases are TGTGCCAGCAGCGTTGGACTAGCGGGGGGAGGCACCGGGGAGCTGTTTTTT. It specifies CASSVGLAGGGTGELFF.

The rearrangement links TRBV7-8 to TRBJ2-2, with 7 bases lining up with TRBD1. Germline assignment: CDR1 SGHVS and CDR2 FQNEAQ. J lost 4 bases, V lost 5 bases, and 4 bases had no gene match. The CDR3 covers 14 residues. DNA for the CDR3: TGTGCCAGCAGCAGGGGGCTCGGCACCGGGGAGCTGTTTTTT. Amino acids: CASSRGLGTGELFF.

The chain has TRBV3-1 and TRBJ2-1; 14 bases map to TRBD2. The germline V gene encodes CDR1 LGHDT and CDR2 YNNKEL (reference sequence). This CDR3 is 17 amino acids long. V was clipped by 3 bases and J by 2 bases; unmatched bases: 3. The CDR3, as DNA: TGTGCCAGCAGCCAGACTAGCGGGGGGGCTCCCTACAATGAGCAGTTCTTC. Protein: CASSQTSGGAPYNEQFF.

The chain combines TRBV2 with TRBJ1-4; D perhaps matches TRBD1 (5 bases). V was clipped by 3 bases and J by 7 bases, with 15 bases between them. Germline lookup yields CDR1 SNHLY and CDR2 FYNNEI. The length of the CDR3 is 15 residues. The CDR3 DNA reads TGTGCCAGCAGTGATACCGAGGGGCGAACTGAAAAACTGTTTTTT. Its protein product is CASSDTEGRTEKLFF.

This clonotype appeared a few times. This rearrangement joins TRBV28 to TRBJ1-2; possibly TRBD1 for D (6 bases). CDR3 length: 15 amino acids. Trimming removed 5 bases at V and 5 bases at J, with 18 bases between. Germline assignment: CDR1 MDHEN and CDR2 SYDVKM. This chain's CDR3 is CASSLPPRGLYGYTF. The CDR3 DNA follows: TGTGCCAGCAGTCTCCCCCCGCGGGGGCTGTATGGCTACACCTTC.

The rearrangement joins TRBV5-6 to TRBJ2-1; 15 bases agree with TRBD2. Germline values: CDR1 SGHDT, CDR2 YYEEEE. V lost 3 bases and J lost 6; bases outside the gene matches: 16. There are 20 residues in the CDR3. The CDR3 protein is CASSYQASWTSGRGINEQFF. CDR3 coding DNA: TGTGCCAGCAGCTACCAAGCTTCTTGGACTAGCGGGAGGGGTATCAATGAGCAGTTCTTC.

This chain joins TRBV6-2 or TRBV6-3 and TRBJ1-1; perhaps TRBD1 as D (5 bases). There are 13 residues in the CDR3. Germline loops: CDR1 MNHEY, CDR2 SVGEGT. V lost 7 bases and J lost 1, with 10 bases in between. The CDR3 coding sequence is TGTGCCAGCACCAGGGCAGGGAACACTGAAGCTTTCTTT. The encoded protein is CASTRAGNTEAFF.